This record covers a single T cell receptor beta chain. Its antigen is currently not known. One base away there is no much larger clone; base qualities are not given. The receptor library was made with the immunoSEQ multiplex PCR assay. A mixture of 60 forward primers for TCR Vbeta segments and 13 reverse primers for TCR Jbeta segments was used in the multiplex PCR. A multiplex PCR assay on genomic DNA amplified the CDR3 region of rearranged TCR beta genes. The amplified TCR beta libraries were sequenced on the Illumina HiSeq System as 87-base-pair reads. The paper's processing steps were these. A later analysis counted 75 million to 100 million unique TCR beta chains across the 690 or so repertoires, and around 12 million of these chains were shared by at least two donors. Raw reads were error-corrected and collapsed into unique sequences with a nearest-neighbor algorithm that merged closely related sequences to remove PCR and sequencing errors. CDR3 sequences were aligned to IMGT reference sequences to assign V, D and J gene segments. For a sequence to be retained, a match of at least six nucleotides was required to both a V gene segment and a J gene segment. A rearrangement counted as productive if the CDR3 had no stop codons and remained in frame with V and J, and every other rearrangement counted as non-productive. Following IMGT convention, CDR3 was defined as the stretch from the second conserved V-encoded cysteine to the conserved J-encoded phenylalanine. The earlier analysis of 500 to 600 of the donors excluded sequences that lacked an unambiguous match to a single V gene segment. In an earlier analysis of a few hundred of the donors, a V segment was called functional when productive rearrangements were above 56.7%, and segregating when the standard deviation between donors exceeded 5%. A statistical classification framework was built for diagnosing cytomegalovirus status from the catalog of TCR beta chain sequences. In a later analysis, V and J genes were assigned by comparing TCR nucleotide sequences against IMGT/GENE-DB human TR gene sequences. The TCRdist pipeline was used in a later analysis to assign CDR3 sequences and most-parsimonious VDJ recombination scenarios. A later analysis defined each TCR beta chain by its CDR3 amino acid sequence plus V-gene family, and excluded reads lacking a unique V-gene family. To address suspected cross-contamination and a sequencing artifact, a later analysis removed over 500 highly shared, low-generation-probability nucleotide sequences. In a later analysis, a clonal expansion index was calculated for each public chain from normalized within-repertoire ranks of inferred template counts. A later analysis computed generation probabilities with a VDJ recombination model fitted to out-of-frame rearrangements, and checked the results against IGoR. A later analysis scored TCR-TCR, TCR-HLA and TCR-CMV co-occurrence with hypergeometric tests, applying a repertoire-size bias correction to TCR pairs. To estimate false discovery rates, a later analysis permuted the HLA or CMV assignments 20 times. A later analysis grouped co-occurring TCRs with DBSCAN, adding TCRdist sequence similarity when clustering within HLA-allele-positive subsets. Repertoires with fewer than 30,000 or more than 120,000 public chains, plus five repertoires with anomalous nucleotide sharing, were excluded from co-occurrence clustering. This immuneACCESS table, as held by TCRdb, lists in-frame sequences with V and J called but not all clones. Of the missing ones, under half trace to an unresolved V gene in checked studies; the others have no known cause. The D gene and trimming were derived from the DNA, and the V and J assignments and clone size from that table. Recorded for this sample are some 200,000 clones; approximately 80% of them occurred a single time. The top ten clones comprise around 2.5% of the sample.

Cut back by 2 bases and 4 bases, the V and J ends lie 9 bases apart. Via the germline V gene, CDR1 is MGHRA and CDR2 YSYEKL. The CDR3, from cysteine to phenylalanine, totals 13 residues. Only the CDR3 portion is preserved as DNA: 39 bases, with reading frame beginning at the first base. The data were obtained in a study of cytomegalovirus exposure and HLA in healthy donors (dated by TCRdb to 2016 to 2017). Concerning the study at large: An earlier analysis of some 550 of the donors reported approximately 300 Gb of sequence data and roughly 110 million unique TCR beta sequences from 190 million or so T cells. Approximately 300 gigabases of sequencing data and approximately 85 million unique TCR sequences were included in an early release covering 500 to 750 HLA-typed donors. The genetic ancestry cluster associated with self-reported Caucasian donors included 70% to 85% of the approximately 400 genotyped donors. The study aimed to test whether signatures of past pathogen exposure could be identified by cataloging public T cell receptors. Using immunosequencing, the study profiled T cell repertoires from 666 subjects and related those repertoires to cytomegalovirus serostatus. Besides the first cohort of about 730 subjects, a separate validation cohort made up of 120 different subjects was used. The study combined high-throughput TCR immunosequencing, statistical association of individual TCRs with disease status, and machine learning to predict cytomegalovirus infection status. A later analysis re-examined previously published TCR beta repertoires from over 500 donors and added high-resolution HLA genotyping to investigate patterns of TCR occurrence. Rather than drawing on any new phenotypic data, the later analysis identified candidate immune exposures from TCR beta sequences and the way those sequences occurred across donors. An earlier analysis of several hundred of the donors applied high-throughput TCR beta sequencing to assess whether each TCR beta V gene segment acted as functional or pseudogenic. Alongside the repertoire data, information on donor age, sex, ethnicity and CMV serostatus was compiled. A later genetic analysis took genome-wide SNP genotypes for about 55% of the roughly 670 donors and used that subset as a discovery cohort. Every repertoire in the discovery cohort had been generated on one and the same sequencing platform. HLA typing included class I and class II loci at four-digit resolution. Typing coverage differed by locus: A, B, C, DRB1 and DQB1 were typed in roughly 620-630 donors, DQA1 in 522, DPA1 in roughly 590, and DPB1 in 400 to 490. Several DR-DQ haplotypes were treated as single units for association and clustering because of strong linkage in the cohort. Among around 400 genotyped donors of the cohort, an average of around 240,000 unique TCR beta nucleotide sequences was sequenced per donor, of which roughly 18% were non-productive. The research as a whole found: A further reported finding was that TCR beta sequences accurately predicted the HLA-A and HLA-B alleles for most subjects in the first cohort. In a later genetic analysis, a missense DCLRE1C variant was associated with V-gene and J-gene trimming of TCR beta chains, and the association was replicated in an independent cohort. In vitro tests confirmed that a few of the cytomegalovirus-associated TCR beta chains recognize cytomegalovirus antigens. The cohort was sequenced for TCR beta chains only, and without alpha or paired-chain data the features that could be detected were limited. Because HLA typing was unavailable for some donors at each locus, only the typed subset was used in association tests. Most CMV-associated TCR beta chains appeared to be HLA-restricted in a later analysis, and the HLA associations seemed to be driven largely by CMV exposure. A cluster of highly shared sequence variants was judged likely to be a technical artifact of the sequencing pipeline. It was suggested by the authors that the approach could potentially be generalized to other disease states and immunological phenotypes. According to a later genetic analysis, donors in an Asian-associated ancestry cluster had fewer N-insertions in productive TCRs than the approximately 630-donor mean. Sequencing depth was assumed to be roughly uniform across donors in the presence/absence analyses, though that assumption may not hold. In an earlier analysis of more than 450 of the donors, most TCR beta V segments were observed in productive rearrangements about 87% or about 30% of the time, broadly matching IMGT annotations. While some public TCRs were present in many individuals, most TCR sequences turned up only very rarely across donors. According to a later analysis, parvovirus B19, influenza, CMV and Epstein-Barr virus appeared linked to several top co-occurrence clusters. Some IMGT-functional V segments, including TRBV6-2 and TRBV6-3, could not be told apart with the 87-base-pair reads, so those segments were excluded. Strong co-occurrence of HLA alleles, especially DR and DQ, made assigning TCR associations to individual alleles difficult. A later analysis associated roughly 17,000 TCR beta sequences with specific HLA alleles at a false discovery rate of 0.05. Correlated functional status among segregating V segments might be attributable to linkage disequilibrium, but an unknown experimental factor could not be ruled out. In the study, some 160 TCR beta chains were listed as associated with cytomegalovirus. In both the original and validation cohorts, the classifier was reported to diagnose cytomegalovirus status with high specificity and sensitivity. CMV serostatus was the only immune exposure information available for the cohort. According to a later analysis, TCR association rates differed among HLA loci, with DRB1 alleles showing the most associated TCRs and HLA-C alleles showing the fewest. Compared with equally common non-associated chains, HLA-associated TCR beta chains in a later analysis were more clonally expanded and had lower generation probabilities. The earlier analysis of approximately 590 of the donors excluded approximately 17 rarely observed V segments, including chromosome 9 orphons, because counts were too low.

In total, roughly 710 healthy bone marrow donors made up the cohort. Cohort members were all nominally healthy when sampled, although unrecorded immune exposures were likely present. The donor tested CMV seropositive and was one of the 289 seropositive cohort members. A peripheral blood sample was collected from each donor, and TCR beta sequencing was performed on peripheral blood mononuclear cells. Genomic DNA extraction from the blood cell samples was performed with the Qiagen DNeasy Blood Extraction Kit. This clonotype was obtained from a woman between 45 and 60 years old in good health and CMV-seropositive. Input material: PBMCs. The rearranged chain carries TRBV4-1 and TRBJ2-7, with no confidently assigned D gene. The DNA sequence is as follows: TGCGCCAGCAGCCAACTAGGTGCGTACGAGCAGTACTTC. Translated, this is CASSQLGAYEQYF.